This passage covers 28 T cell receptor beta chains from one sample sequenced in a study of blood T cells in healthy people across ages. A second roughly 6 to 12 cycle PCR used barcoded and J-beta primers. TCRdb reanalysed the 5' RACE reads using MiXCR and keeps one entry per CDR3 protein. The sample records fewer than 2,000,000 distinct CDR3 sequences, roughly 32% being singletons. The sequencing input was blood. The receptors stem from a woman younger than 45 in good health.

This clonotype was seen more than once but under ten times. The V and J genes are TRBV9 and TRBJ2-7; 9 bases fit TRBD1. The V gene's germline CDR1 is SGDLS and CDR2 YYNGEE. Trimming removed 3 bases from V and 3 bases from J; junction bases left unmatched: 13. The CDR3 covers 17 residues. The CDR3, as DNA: TGTGCCAGCAGCGCCTTCAGACCGGGACAGGGATACTACGAGCAGTACTTC. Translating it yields CASSAFRPGQGYYEQYF.

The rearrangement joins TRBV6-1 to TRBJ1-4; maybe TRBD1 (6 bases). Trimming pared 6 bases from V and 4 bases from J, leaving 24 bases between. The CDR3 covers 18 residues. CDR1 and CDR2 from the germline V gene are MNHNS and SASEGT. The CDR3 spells CASSTLHLGGRSNEKLFF. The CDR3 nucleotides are TGTGCCAGCAGCACACTTCATCTGGGGGGGCGGAGTAATGAAAAACTGTTTTTT.

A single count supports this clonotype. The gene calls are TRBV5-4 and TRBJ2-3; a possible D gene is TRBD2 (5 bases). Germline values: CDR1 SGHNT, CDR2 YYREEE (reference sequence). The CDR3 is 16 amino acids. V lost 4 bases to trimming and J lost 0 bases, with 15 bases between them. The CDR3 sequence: CASSRGLYTSTDTQYF. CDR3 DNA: TGTGCCAGCAGCCGAGGACTCTATACTAGCACAGATACGCAGTATTTT.

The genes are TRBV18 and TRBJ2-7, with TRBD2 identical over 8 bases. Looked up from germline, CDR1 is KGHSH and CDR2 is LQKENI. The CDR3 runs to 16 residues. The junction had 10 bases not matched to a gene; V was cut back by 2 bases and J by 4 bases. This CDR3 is CASSPGSRTSRYEQYF. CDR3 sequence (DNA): TGTGCCAGCTCACCAGGGTCTAGGACTAGCAGATACGAGCAGTACTTC. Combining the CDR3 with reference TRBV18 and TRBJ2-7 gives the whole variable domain NAGVMQNPRHLVRRRGQEARLRCSPMKGHSHVYWYRQLPEEGLKFMVYLQKENIIDESGMPKERFSAEFPKEGPSILRIQQVVRGDSAAYFCASSPGSRTSRYEQYFGPGTRLTVT.

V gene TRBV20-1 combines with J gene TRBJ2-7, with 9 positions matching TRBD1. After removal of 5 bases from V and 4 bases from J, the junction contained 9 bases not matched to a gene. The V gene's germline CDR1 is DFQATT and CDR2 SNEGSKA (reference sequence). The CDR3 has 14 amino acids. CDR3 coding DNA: TGCAGTGCTGGAGCCGGGACAGGGAGGTACGAGCAGTACTTC. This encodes CSAGAGTGRYEQYF.

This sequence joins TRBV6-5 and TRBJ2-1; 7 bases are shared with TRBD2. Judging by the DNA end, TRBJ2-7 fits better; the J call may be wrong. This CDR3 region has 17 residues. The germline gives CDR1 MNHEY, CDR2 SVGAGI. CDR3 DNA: TGTGCCAGCAGTTACGCCTTTTGGCGGGGGTCCTACAATGAGCAGTACTTC. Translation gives CASSYAFWRGSYNEQYF.

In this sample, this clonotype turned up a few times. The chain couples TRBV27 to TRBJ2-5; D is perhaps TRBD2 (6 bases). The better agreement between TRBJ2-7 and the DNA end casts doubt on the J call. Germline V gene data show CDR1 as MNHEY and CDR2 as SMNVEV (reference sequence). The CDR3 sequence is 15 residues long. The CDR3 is CASRRGTRYANEQYF. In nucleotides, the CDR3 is TGTGCCAGCAGACGGGGGACCCGATACGCCAACGAGCAGTACTTC.

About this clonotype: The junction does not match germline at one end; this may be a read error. Here the CDR3 DNA reads TGTGCCAACTCACTCAGTTCAGGGGGTGGCGAGCAGTACTTC. It specifies CANSLSSGGGEQYF. The chain joins TRBV18 to TRBJ2-5; the match to TRBD1 covers 7 bases. The assigned J gene may be wrong: the sequence end matches TRBJ2-7 better. Looked up from germline, CDR1 is KGHSH and CDR2 is LQKENI. The CDR3 runs to 14 residues.

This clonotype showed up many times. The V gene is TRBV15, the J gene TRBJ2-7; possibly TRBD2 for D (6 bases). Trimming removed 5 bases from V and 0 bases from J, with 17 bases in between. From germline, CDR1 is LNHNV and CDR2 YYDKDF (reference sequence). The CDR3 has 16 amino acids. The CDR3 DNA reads TGTGCCACCAGCGGCCCTTCCGGGACTTACTCCTACGAGCAGTACTTC. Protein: CATSGPSGTYSYEQYF.

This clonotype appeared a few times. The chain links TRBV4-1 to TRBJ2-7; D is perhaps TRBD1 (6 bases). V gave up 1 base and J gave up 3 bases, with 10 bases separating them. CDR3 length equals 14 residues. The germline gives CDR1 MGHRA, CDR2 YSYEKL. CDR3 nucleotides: TGCGCCAGCAGCCAAGTTACAGGGATCTACGAGCAGTACTTC. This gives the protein CASSQVTGIYEQYF.

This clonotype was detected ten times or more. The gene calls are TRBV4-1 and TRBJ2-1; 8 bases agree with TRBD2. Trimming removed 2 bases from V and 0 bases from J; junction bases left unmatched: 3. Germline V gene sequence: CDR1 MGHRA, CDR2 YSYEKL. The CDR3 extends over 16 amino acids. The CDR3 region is CASSQIAGSSYNEQFF. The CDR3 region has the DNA TGCGCCAGCAGCCAAATAGCGGGATCCTCCTACAATGAGCAGTTCTTC.

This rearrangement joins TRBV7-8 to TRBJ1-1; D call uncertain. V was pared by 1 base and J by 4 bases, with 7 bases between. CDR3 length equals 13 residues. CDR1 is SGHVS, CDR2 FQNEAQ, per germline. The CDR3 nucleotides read TGTGCCAGCAGCTTAGGGTGGGGCACTGAAGCTTTCTTT. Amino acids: CASSLGWGTEAFF.

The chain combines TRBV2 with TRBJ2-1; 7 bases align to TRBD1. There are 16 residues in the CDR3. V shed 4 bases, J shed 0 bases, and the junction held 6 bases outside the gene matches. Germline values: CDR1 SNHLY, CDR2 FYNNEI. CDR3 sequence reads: CASSVNRGSSYNEQFF. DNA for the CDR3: TGTGCCAGCAGTGTCAACAGGGGAAGCTCCTACAATGAGCAGTTCTTC.

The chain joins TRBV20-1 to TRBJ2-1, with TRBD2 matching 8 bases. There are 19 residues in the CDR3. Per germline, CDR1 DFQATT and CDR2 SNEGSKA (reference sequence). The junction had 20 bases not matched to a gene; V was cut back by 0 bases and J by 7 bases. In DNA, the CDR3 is TGCAGTGCTAGAGATCCCCGTTCGGGGGGGCGGGAGCCAGTAAATGAGCAGTTCTTC. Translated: CSARDPRSGGREPVNEQFF.

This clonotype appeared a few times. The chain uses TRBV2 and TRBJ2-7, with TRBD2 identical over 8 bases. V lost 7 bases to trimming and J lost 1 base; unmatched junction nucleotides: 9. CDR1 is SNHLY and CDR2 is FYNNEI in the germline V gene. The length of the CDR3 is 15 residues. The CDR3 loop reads CASIELAGHSYEQYF. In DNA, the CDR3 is TGTGCCAGCATCGAATTAGCGGGACATTCCTACGAGCAGTACTTC.

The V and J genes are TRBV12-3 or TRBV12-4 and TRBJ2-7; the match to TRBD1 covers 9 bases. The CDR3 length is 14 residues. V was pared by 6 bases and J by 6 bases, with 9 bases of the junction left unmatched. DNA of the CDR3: TGTGCCAGCAGCGGGACAGGGTCAATACGCGAGCAGTACTTC. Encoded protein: CASSGTGSIREQYF.

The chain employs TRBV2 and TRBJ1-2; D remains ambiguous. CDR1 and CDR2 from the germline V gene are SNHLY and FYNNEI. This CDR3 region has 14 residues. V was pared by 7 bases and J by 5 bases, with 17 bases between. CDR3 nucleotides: TGTGCCAGCAACCCGGATCGGGTCTGGTATGGCTACACCTTC. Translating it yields CASNPDRVWYGYTF.

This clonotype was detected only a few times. The CDR3 DNA reads TGTGCCAGCAGTTTGGGACCAGGGACCGGCTACACCTTC. It yields the protein CASSLGPGTGYTF. The chain combines TRBV27 with TRBJ1-2; D is possibly TRBD1 (5 bases). Germline CDR1 reads MNHEY; CDR2 reads SMNVEV (reference sequence). The CDR3 contains 13 residues. V was shortened by 3 bases and J by 8 bases, with 13 bases between the two germline ends.

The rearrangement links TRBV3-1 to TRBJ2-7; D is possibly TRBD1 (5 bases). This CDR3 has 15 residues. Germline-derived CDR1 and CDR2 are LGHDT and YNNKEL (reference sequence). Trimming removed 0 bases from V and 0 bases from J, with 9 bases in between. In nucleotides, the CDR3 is TGTGCCAGCAGCCAAGATATGGACATCTCCTACGAGCAGTACTTC. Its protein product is CASSQDMDISYEQYF.

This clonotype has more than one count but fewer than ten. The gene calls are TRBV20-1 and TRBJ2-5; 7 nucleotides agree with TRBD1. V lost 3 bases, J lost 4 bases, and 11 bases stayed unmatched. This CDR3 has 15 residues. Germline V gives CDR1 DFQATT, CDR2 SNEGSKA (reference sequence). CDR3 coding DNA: TGCAGTGCTAGTTCGGGACAGTCATGGGGAGAGACCCAGTACTTC. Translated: CSASSGQSWGETQYF.

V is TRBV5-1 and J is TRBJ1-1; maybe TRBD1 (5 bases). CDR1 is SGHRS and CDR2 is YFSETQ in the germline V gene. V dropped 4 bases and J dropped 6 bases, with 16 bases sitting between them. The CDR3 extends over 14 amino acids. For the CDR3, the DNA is TGCGCCAGCAGCGGGGGGATAGGAGTCGCTGAAGCTTTCTTT. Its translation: CASSGGIGVAEAFF.

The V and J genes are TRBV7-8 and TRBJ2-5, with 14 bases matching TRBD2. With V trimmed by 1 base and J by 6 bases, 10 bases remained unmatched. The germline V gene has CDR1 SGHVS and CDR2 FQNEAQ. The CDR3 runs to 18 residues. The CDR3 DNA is TGTGCCAGCAGCTTAGAAGGACTAGCGGGAGGTGGGAGGAAGACCCAGTACTTC. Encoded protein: CASSLEGLAGGGRKTQYF.

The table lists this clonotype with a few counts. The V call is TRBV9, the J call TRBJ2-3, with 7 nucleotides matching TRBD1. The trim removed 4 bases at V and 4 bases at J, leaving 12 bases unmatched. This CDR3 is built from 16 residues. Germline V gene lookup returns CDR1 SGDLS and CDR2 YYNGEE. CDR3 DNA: TGTGCCAGCAGCTTGACAGGGCTCGTATTCGCAGATACGCAGTATTTT. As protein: CASSLTGLVFADTQYF. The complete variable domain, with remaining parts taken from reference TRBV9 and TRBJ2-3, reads DSGVTQTPKHLITATGQRVTLRCSPRSGDLSVYWYQQSLDQGLQFLIQYYNGEERAKGNILERFSAQQFPDLHSELNLSSLELGDSALYFCASSLTGLVFADTQYFGPGTRLTVL.

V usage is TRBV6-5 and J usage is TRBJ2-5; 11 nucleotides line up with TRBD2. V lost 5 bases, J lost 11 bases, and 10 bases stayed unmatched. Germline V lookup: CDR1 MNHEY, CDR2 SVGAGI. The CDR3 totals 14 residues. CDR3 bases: TGTGCCAGCAGTCCGGGGACTAGCGGCAGGGAGCAGTACTTC. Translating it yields CASSPGTSGREQYF.

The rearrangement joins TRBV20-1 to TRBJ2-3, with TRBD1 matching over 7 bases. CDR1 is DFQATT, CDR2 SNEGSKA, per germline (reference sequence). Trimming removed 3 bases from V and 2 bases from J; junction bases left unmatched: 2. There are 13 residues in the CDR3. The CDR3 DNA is TGCAGTGCTAGGGACAGGTTCACAGATACGCAGTATTTT. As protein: CSARDRFTDTQYF.

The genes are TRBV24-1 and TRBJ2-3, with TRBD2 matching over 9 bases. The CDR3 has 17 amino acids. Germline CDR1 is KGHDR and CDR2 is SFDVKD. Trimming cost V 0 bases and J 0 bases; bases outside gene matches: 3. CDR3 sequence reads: CATSDLQTSGSTDTQYF. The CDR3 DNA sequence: TGTGCCACCAGTGATTTGCAGACTAGCGGAAGCACAGATACGCAGTATTTT.

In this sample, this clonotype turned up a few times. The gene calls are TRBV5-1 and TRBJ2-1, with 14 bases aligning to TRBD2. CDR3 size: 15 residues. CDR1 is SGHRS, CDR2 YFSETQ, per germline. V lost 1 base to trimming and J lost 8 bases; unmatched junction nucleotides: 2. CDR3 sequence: CASSLRGLAGDEQFF. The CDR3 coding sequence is TGCGCCAGCAGCTTGAGGGGACTAGCGGGAGATGAGCAGTTCTTC.

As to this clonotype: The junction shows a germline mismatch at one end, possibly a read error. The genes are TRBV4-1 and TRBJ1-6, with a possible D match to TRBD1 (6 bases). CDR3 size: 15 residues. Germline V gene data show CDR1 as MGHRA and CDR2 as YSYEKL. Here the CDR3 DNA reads TGCGCCAGCAGCCAGAACAGGGAACGGAATTCACCCCCCCACTTT. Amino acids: CASSQNRERNSPPHF.